This entry lists 15 T cell receptor beta chains sequenced from one sample in a study of blood T cell repertoires in COVID-19 (dated by TCRdb to 2019 to 2021). Receptors were amplified or captured by the immunoSEQ multiplex PCR assay. TCRdb obtained this table from immuneACCESS and retained in-frame rearrangements with V and J assigned. These tables miss some clones; where compared with another copy, unresolved V genes account for less than half of the shortfall, and the remainder is unexplained. The sample yields 150,000 to 200,000 clones; about 85% were counted once. About a quarter of the sample lies in the top ten. The sequencing input was peripheral blood. Receptors were obtained from a man aged 60 to 69 with acute or convalescent COVID-19.

V gene TRBV30 combines with J gene TRBJ2-1; D is ambiguous. This CDR3 has 12 residues. Trimming pared 3 bases from V and 9 bases from J, leaving 12 bases between. Germline CDR1 is GTSNPN and CDR2 is SVGIG (reference sequence). CDR3 coding DNA: TGTGCCTGGAGCCCCTCCCTCGTTGAGCAGTTCTTC. Translated: CAWSPSLVEQFF.

The chain employs TRBV28 and TRBJ2-7; unclear D gene. CDR1 MDHEN and CDR2 SYDVKM come from the germline V gene. CDR3 size: 13 residues. Trimming removed 3 bases at V and 0 bases at J, with 6 bases between. Written as DNA, the CDR3 is TGTGCCAGCAGTTTCGGTAGCTCCTACGAGCAGTACGTC. Translated: CASSFGSSYEQYV.

The chain recombines TRBV5-1 with TRBJ1-2; D ambiguous. V lost 4 bases, J lost 9 bases, and 13 bases lay in between. CDR1 is SGHRS and CDR2 is YFSETQ in the germline V gene. The CDR3 covers 12 residues. CDR3 DNA: TGCGCCAGCAGCCCGCCCGGTGAGAGCTACACCTTC. This encodes CASSPPGESYTF.

The chain has TRBV7-2 and TRBJ1-2, with D unclear. CDR1 SGHTA and CDR2 FQGNSA come from the germline V gene. Trimming removed 0 bases at V and 2 bases at J, with 10 bases between. This CDR3 spans 15 amino acids. The CDR3 here is CASSLAVDTNYGYTF. As DNA, the CDR3 is TGTGCCAGCAGCTTAGCGGTTGACACAAACTATGGCTACACCTTC.

The chain recombines TRBV30 with TRBJ1-1; D gene ambiguous. Trimming pared 4 bases from V and 2 bases from J, leaving 11 bases between. Germline V gives CDR1 GTSNPN, CDR2 SVGIG (reference sequence). The CDR3 consists of 13 residues. In DNA form, the CDR3 reads TGTGCCTGGAATAGAGCGAGTAACACTGAAGCTTTCTTT. Translating gives CAWNRASNTEAFF. Complete variable domain (other parts from reference TRBV30 and TRBJ1-1): SQTIHQWPATLVQPVGSPLSLECTVEGTSNPNLYWYRQAAGRGLQLLFYSVGIGQISSEVPQNLSASRPQDRQFILSSKKLLLSDSGFYLCAWNRASNTEAFFGQGTRLTVV.

This sequence joins TRBV29-1 and TRBJ1-2, with D maybe TRBD1 (6 bases). The CDR3 has 16 residues. The V gene lost 2 bases and the J gene lost 1 base, with 17 bases spanning the gap. The germline V gene encodes CDR1 SQVTM and CDR2 ANQGSEA. In DNA, the CDR3 is TGCAGCGTTGAACCCCCGGGACATATCGTTAACTATGGCTACACCTTC. It encodes CSVEPPGHIVNYGYTF.

The chain couples TRBV2 to TRBJ2-2, with TRBD2 identical over 12 bases. Trimming took 7 bases from V and 7 from J; bases not matched to a gene: 13. CDR1 is SNHLY, CDR2 FYNNEI, per germline. This CDR3 is 17 amino acids long. The CDR3 here is CASISPSGGAYGGELFF. The DNA of the CDR3 is TGTGCCAGCATCTCCCCTAGCGGGGGGGCCTATGGCGGGGAGCTGTTTTTT. The complete variable domain, with remaining parts taken from reference TRBV2 and TRBJ2-2, reads EPEVTQTPSHQVTQMGQEVILRCVPISNHLYFYWYRQILGQKVEFLVSFYNNEISEKSEIFDDQFSVERPDGSNFTLKIRSTKLEDSAMYFCASISPSGGAYGGELFFGEGSRLTVL.

This clone showed up just once. The rearrangement links TRBV29-1 to TRBJ2-5; 8 positions agree with TRBD1. The trim removed 5 bases at V and 3 bases at J, leaving 5 bases unmatched. The CDR3 consists of 13 residues. Germline V gene sequence: CDR1 SQVTM, CDR2 ANQGSEA. This chain's CDR3 is CSVRRDRKETQYF. CDR3 coding DNA: TGCAGCGTTCGCCGGGACAGGAAAGAGACCCAGTACTTC.

This chain links TRBV18 with TRBJ2-1, with no clear D. The germline CDR1 and CDR2 sequences are KGHSH and LQKENI. The CDR3 has 15 amino acids. Trimming pared 6 bases from V and 0 bases from J, leaving 12 bases between. The CDR3 reads CASSDPGSSYNEQFF. The CDR3 nucleotides read TGTGCCAGCTCCGACCCAGGTAGCTCCTACAATGAGCAGTTCTTC.

J is TRBJ1-5 and V is TRBV5-1; 10 nucleotides match TRBD1. The CDR3 runs to 21 residues. Germline V lookup: CDR1 SGHRS, CDR2 YFSETQ. With 0 bases clipped from V and 7 bases from J, the junction kept 22 bases outside the gene matches. The CDR3 nucleotides are TGCGCCAGCAGCTTGGTTCCCTTATCAGGGACAGGGGAGGTTTTAAGGCAGCCCCAGCATTTT. Translated: CASSLVPLSGTGEVLRQPQHF.

V is TRBV7-9 and J is TRBJ2-7; unclear D gene. This CDR3 has 11 amino acids. V dropped 1 base and J dropped 5 bases, with 3 bases sitting between them. CDR1 SEHNR and CDR2 FQNEAQ come from the germline V gene (reference sequence). CDR3 sequence (DNA): TGTGCCAGCAGCTTAGGAGACGAGCAGTACTTC. Translated, it gives CASSLGDEQYF.

This clone was observed at least ten times. This chain connects TRBV27 to TRBJ1-1; tentatively, D is TRBD1 (5 bases). V gave up 8 bases and J gave up 10 bases, with 14 bases separating them. This CDR3 has 11 residues. Per the germline V gene, CDR1 is MNHEY and CDR2 is SMNVEV (reference sequence). The CDR3 nucleotides read TGTGCCAGCGCCTCGGGGGAGGGAGCTTTCTTT. Protein product: CASASGEGAFF.

This clone was recorded only once. CDR3 DNA sequence: TGTGCCAGCAGCTTGGCGACCGGGACAGCCCAAGAGACCCAGTACTTC. This gives the protein CASSLATGTAQETQYF. The V gene is TRBV5-6, the J gene TRBJ2-5; 7 bases align to TRBD1. Trimming cost V 0 bases and J 1 base; bases outside gene matches: 6. There are 16 residues in the CDR3. Germline CDR1 SGHDT, CDR2 YYEEEE.

The gene calls are TRBV3-1 (or the pseudogene TRBV3-2) and TRBJ2-2, with TRBD1 matching over 9 bases. Germline V gene data show CDR1 as LGHDT and CDR2 as YNNKEL (reference sequence). V shed 7 bases and J 5 bases; nucleotides not matched to a gene: 11. This CDR3 region has 16 residues. CDR3 nucleotide sequence: TGTGCCAGCACCTCAACGGGGACAGGGCGAACCGGGGAGCTGTTTTTT. It encodes CASTSTGTGRTGELFF.

The chain carries TRBV11-2 and TRBJ2-2, with 9 bases aligning to TRBD1. The CDR3 totals 14 residues. J gave up 5 bases and V 5 bases, and 3 bases lay outside the gene matches. CDR1 and CDR2 (germline): SGHAT, FQNNGV. Here the CDR3 DNA reads TGTGCCAGCAGCGAACAGGGGGCAACCGGGGAGCTGTTTTTT. Translation gives CASSEQGATGELFF.